These 13 T cell receptor beta chains were all obtained from the same sample, sequenced in a study of human T cells and chemical hapten exposure. MiXCR, applied by TCRdb to the RACE reads, yields one record per CDR3 protein. The top ten clones hold 1.7% of a sample with around 150,000 distinct CDR3 sequences, roughly 15% of them seen once. Indicated time point: patch test 1, 2 weeks after DPC sensitization. Regarding treatment: therapeutic diphenylcyclopropenone sensitization with weekly scalp DPC. The sequencing here drew on whole blood, taken in connection with sensitization to the hapten diphenylcyclopropenone (DPC). These receptors were obtained from a woman in her thirties with alopecia areata. Some clones in this sample may be carry-over from other donors' samples.

This clonotype has just a few counts. The chain combines TRBV10-2 with TRBJ1-4; 9 nucleotides match TRBD1. There are 15 residues in the CDR3. J was trimmed by 8 bases and V by 5 bases; bases with no gene match: 9. CDR1 and CDR2 (germline): WSHSY, SAAADI. CDR3 bases: TGCGCCAGCAGTCCCGGGACAGGGCCGACCGAAAAACTGTTTTTT. Protein: CASSPGTGPTEKLFF.

This clonotype was observed at least ten times. V usage is TRBV27 and J usage is TRBJ2-3; 10 bases agree with TRBD1. Germline loops: CDR1 MNHEY, CDR2 SMNVEV (reference sequence). The CDR3 runs to 12 residues. V lost 4 bases and J lost 10; bases outside the gene matches: 2. CDR3 protein: CASSSTGGAQYF. For the CDR3, the DNA is TGTGCCAGCAGTTCGACAGGGGGCGCGCAGTATTTT.

This chain links TRBV5-6 with TRBJ1-5; no clear D gene. The germline gives CDR1 SGHDT, CDR2 YYEEEE. The CDR3 is made up of 15 amino acids. V dropped 2 bases and J dropped 2 bases, with 11 bases sitting between them. The CDR3 here is CASSFLDEGNQPQHF. The CDR3 region has the DNA TGTGCCAGCAGCTTTCTCGATGAGGGCAATCAGCCCCAGCATTTT.

This clonotype appeared a few times. The chain uses TRBV20-1 and TRBJ2-3; D is ambiguous. Germline CDR1 DFQATT, CDR2 SNEGSKA (reference sequence). V gave up 4 bases and J gave up 0 bases, with 11 bases separating them. This CDR3 is 14 amino acids long. The CDR3 sequence is CSAIRMTSTDTQYF. The CDR3 region has the DNA TGCAGTGCTATTAGGATGACGAGCACAGATACGCAGTATTTT.

This clonotype was recorded a few times. This sequence joins TRBV29-1 and TRBJ1-1; the match to TRBD1 covers 7 bases. V gave up 6 bases and J gave up 6 bases; unmatched junction bases: 13. The CDR3 totals 14 residues. Germline-derived CDR1 and CDR2 are SQVTM and ANQGSEA. The CDR3 DNA reads as TGCAGCGTAAAAATTTTGGGGGGGACAGCTGAAGCTTTCTTT. Translation: CSVKILGGTAEAFF.

This clonotype was seen at least ten times. The chain has TRBV4-2 and TRBJ1-1; TRBD1 might be the D (6 bases). Germline V gene lookup returns CDR1 LGHNA and CDR2 YNFKEQ. CDR3 length: 16 amino acids. Trimming stripped 0 bases from V and 2 bases from J, with 13 bases between. DNA of the CDR3: TGTGCCAGCAGCCAAGAAGGTTGGGGGCTAAACACTGAAGCTTTCTTT. This gives the protein CASSQEGWGLNTEAFF.

The chain couples TRBV20-1 to TRBJ2-3; D is unclear. The CDR3 totals 14 residues. V was shortened by 4 bases and J by 0 bases, with 11 bases between the two germline ends. CDR1 and CDR2 (germline): DFQATT, SNEGSKA (reference sequence). CDR3 in DNA: TGCAGTGCTATAATAGCATCTAGCACAGATACGCAGTATTTT. This sequence encodes CSAIIASSTDTQYF.

This clonotype has only a few counts. This chain uses TRBV12-3 or TRBV12-4 with TRBJ1-5; no clear D gene. Trimming cost V 6 bases and J 6 bases, with 15 bases left between them. The CDR3 consists of 14 residues. CDR3 loop: CASSYSAFGQPQHF. The CDR3 DNA reads as TGTGCCAGCAGCTACTCGGCTTTCGGTCAGCCCCAGCATTTT.

This clonotype has ten or more counts. The rearrangement joins TRBV29-1 to TRBJ2-1, with 7 nucleotides matching TRBD2. Per the germline V gene, CDR1 is SQVTM and CDR2 is ANQGSEA. The CDR3 is 15 amino acids. The J segment lost 6 bases and the V segment lost 3 bases, leaving 11 bases of the junction unmatched. CDR3 region: CSVEGGSLPLNEQFF. CDR3 DNA sequence: TGCAGCGTTGAGGGGGGGTCCCTACCGCTCAATGAGCAGTTCTTC.

This clonotype was detected ten times or more. This chain joins TRBV6-5 and TRBJ1-1, with D maybe TRBD1 (5 bases). CDR3 length equals 15 residues. V shed 2 bases and J shed 0 bases, with 10 bases lying between them. Germline values: CDR1 MNHEY, CDR2 SVGAGI. Written as DNA, the CDR3 is TGTGCCAGCAGTTACAGTTGGACACTGAACACTGAAGCTTTCTTT. As protein: CASSYSWTLNTEAFF.

The chain combines TRBV19 with TRBJ2-4; 7 nucleotides align to TRBD1. The CDR3 has 15 amino acids. Germline V gene data show CDR1 as LNHDA and CDR2 as SQIVND (reference sequence). After removal of 7 bases from V and 1 base from J, the junction contained 7 bases not matched to a gene. The CDR3 DNA sequence: TGTGCCAGTACCCCCGACAGGGCGGCCAAAAACATTCAGTACTTC. The encoded protein is CASTPDRAAKNIQYF.

The V and J genes are TRBV13 and TRBJ2-7, with TRBD1 as a possible D gene (6 bases). Trimming took off 5 bases at V and 3 bases at J, with 17 bases between the two ends. Germline assignment: CDR1 PRHDT and CDR2 FYEKMQ (reference sequence). The CDR3 runs to 15 residues. CDR3 bases: TGTGCCAGCAGCCCCTATGGCAGGGGTATCTACGAGCAGTACTTC. This encodes CASSPYGRGIYEQYF.

The CDR3 coding sequence is TGTGCCAGCAGCCTCCGAGCCTTAAACAGGGATGAAAAACTGTTTTTT. Encoded protein: CASSLRALNRDEKLFF. The V gene is TRBV11-2, the J gene TRBJ1-4, with D perhaps matching TRBD1 (6 bases). Germline values: CDR1 SGHAT, CDR2 FQNNGV. This CDR3 spans 16 amino acids. The V end lost 5 bases, the J end lost 6 bases, and 19 bases lay between the germline ends.